One and the same sample provided the 23 T cell receptor beta chains below, sequenced in a study of T cell changes during pregnancy in multiple sclerosis. The method was immunoSEQ multiplex PCR; TCRdb's version includes in-frame clones alone and lacks a portion of them. Counted here are about 67,000 clones, roughly nine tenths occurring once; the ten biggest clones make up roughly 1.5%. Sequenced material: peripheral blood, taken after pregnancy. The origin of the receptors is a female donor with multiple sclerosis, enrolled in a pregnancy study.

The chain joins TRBV13 to TRBJ2-5, with 12 bases aligning to TRBD2. V shed 5 bases and J 0 bases; nucleotides not matched to a gene: 10. CDR1 PRHDT and CDR2 FYEKMQ come from the germline V gene (reference sequence). There are 18 residues in the CDR3. The CDR3 DNA is TGTGCCAGCAGCCATCGACCCAGACTAGCGGGAGACCAAGAGACCCAGTACTTC. The encoded protein is CASSHRPRLAGDQETQYF.

This clone was counted only a few times. V usage is TRBV10-3 and J usage is TRBJ1-5; no firm D call. From germline, CDR1 is ENHRY and CDR2 SYGVKD. With 0 bases removed from V and 4 bases from J, the gap between germline ends came to 7 bases. CDR3 size: 14 residues. CDR3 DNA: TGTGCCATCAGTGAGTCCTCTGAGAATCAGCCCCAGCATTTT. Translation: CAISESSENQPQHF.

This chain joins TRBV7-2 and TRBJ2-1, with 8 bases fitting TRBD2. V lost 5 bases and J lost 6; bases outside the gene matches: 12. Germline loops: CDR1 SGHTA, CDR2 FQGNSA. This CDR3 has 16 amino acids. Here the CDR3 reads CASSTLAGMTLNEQFF. The CDR3 coding sequence is TGTGCCAGCAGCACCTTAGCGGGAATGACCCTCAATGAGCAGTTCTTC.

The rearrangement uses TRBV6-1 and TRBJ2-5; 9 bases line up with TRBD2. Trimming removed 9 bases from V and 5 bases from J; junction bases left unmatched: 10. The length of the CDR3 is 14 residues. CDR1 and CDR2 (germline): MNHNS, SASEGT. The CDR3 loop is CASISGSIGETQYF. In DNA, the CDR3 is TGTGCCAGTATTAGCGGGAGCATTGGCGAGACCCAGTACTTC.

V is TRBV29-1 and J is TRBJ2-5; 8 bases align to TRBD1. V dropped 4 bases and J dropped 6; count of bases not matched to a gene: 13. The V gene's germline CDR1 is SQVTM and CDR2 ANQGSEA. The CDR3 has 15 residues. The CDR3 bases are TGCAGCGTTGGGGCGAGGGCAGGGGGCCCAAAGACCCAGTACTTC. Amino acids: CSVGARAGGPKTQYF.

This sequence joins TRBV5-4 and TRBJ1-3; weak D call: TRBD1 (5 bases). This CDR3 is 12 amino acids long. Germline V CDR1 and CDR2: SGHNT, YYREEE (reference sequence). V lost 0 bases, J lost 15 bases, and 13 bases lay in between. The CDR3 region has the DNA TGTGCCAGCAGCTTGGCTAATACCGGACAATATTTT. It yields the protein CASSLANTGQYF.

This clone has just one count. The V gene is TRBV6-1, the J gene TRBJ1-1; D is undetermined. This CDR3 is 13 amino acids long. Trimming left V 4 bases short and J 3 bases short, with 9 bases between. CDR1 is MNHNS and CDR2 is SASEGT in the germline V gene. DNA for the CDR3: TGTGCCAGCAGTGTAGGAGGGTACACTGAAGCTTTCTTT. Its translation is CASSVGGYTEAFF.

The rearrangement uses TRBV29-1 and TRBJ1-1, with D possibly being TRBD1 (6 bases). V lost 4 bases to trimming and J lost 4 bases, with 10 bases between them. The CDR3 extends over 12 amino acids. From germline, CDR1 is SQVTM and CDR2 ANQGSEA. The CDR3 is CSVVRGATEAFF. DNA of the CDR3: TGCAGCGTTGTACGGGGGGCCACTGAAGCTTTCTTT.

This sequence joins TRBV29-1 and TRBJ2-5, with 11 bases identical to TRBD2. Germline trimming cut 2 bases from V and 4 bases from J; bases unmatched to any gene: 3. The CDR3 consists of 14 residues. CDR1 SQVTM and CDR2 ANQGSEA come from the germline V gene. Here the CDR3 reads CSVEKGLAGETQYF. DNA for the CDR3: TGCAGCGTTGAAAAAGGACTAGCGGGAGAGACCCAGTACTTC.

V usage is TRBV5-4 and J usage is TRBJ1-2; no clear D gene. Germline V gives CDR1 SGHNT, CDR2 YYREEE (reference sequence). This CDR3 is built from 14 residues. The germline V and J ends were trimmed by 0 bases and 6 bases, with 12 bases remaining between them. The CDR3 nucleotides read TGTGCCAGCAGCTTGGAGCGGGGTGTGCATGGCTACACCTTC. This codes for CASSLERGVHGYTF.

The chain has TRBV11-2 and TRBJ1-4, with D perhaps matching TRBD1 (6 bases). Deletions cut 4 bases from V and 4 bases from J, with 13 bases between. The CDR3 has 15 residues. Germline V lookup: CDR1 SGHAT, CDR2 FQNNGV. CDR3 DNA: TGTGCCAGCAGCTCCTGGGACACTTTTAATGAAAAACTGTTTTTT. Its translation: CASSSWDTFNEKLFF.

V gene TRBV28 combines with J gene TRBJ2-3, with TRBD2 identical over 7 bases. V shed 7 bases, J shed 4 bases, and the junction held 8 bases outside the gene matches. Germline loops: CDR1 MDHEN, CDR2 SYDVKM. The CDR3 totals 14 residues. The CDR3 reads CASTPSGGPDTQYF. CDR3 sequence (DNA): TGTGCCAGCACTCCTTCGGGAGGACCAGATACGCAGTATTTT. The variable domain in full, with the rest retrieved from reference TRBV28 and TRBJ2-3, is DVKVTQSSRYLVKRTGEKVFLECVQDMDHENMFWYRQDPGLGLRLIYFSYDVKMKEKGDIPEGYSVSREKKERFSLILESASTNQTSMYLCASTPSGGPDTQYFGPGTRLTVL.

The V and J genes are TRBV19 and TRBJ2-1, with D possibly being TRBD2 (5 bases). CDR1 and CDR2 (germline): LNHDA, SQIVND (reference sequence). The CDR3 contains 13 residues. V was cut by 10 bases and J by 0 bases, with 10 bases left in between. CDR3 nucleotide sequence: TGTGCCACCCAAGGGAGCTCCTACAATGAGCAGTTCTTC. Its protein product is CATQGSSYNEQFF.

The CDR3 nucleotides are TGCGCCAGCAGCCCGGGACAGGGGGATGAAAAACTGTTTTTT. Residues: CASSPGQGDEKLFF. J is TRBJ1-4 and V is TRBV5-1; 11 bases line up with TRBD1. Germline trimming cut 4 bases from V and 6 bases from J; bases unmatched to any gene: 2. This CDR3 region has 14 residues. The germline V gene has CDR1 SGHRS and CDR2 YFSETQ.

The CDR3 coding sequence is TGTGCCAGCAGCCAACCGGGACAGGGAAATGGCTACACCTTC. Translating it yields CASSQPGQGNGYTF. The chain carries TRBV4-2 and TRBJ1-2; 9 nucleotides line up with TRBD1. Germline assignment: CDR1 LGHNA and CDR2 YNFKEQ. CDR3 size: 14 residues. J was trimmed by 6 bases and V by 2 bases; bases with no gene match: 4.

This clone was seen only a few times. The chain carries TRBV4-1 and TRBJ2-7; 8 bases align to TRBD1. J lost 6 bases, V lost 1 base, and 8 bases had no gene match. The CDR3 runs to 15 residues. CDR1 and CDR2 (germline): MGHRA, YSYEKL. CDR3 residues: CASSQVGQAGIEQYF. The CDR3 DNA reads as TGCGCCAGCAGCCAAGTGGGACAGGCGGGTATCGAGCAGTACTTC.

The chain combines TRBV18 with TRBJ2-2; D might be TRBD1 (6 bases). Per the germline V gene, CDR1 is KGHSH and CDR2 is LQKENI. The CDR3 is made up of 16 amino acids. V lost 3 bases to trimming and J lost 6 bases, with 17 bases between them. CDR3 sequence: CASSPTRTEQAGELFF. DNA for the CDR3: TGTGCCAGCTCACCTACTCGGACAGAGCAGGCCGGGGAGCTGTTTTTT.

The chain has TRBV2 and TRBJ1-1, with D possibly being TRBD1 (5 bases). The CDR3 covers 11 residues. V dropped 5 bases and J dropped 7 bases, with 8 bases sitting between them. Germline lookup yields CDR1 SNHLY and CDR2 FYNNEI. CDR3 nucleotides: TGTGCCAGCAGTAGACAGATTGAAGCTTTCTTT. Its protein product is CASSRQIEAFF.

The J gene is TRBJ2-7, the V gene TRBV7-9; weak D call: TRBD1 (5 bases). CDR3 size: 12 residues. From germline, CDR1 is SEHNR and CDR2 FQNEAQ (reference sequence). V was trimmed by 2 bases and J by 6 bases, leaving 8 bases between them. The CDR3 protein is CASSLQGIEQYF. CDR3 sequence (DNA): TGTGCCAGCAGCTTACAGGGAATCGAGCAGTACTTC.

The rearrangement joins TRBV30 to TRBJ1-2; the match to TRBD1 covers 7 bases. Trimming at V came to 4 bases and at J to 7 bases, leaving 9 bases not matched to a gene. Germline lookup yields CDR1 GTSNPN and CDR2 SVGIG (reference sequence). This CDR3 is 13 amino acids long. The chain's CDR3 is CAWNEGGASGYTF. The CDR3 DNA follows: TGTGCCTGGAATGAAGGGGGCGCTTCTGGCTACACCTTC. Combining the CDR3 with reference TRBV30 and TRBJ1-2 gives the whole variable domain SQTIHQWPATLVQPVGSPLSLECTVEGTSNPNLYWYRQAAGRGLQLLFYSVGIGQISSEVPQNLSASRPQDRQFILSSKKLLLSDSGFYLCAWNEGGASGYTFGSGTRLTVV.

The chain carries TRBV5-4 and TRBJ2-7; 9 bases agree with TRBD2. Germline V gene sequence: CDR1 SGHNT, CDR2 YYREEE (reference sequence). This CDR3 spans 16 amino acids. J gave up 3 bases and V 1 base, and 8 bases lay outside the gene matches. As DNA, the CDR3 is TGTGCCAGCAGCTTGTCCGCGGGAGGGCTATACTACGAGCAGTACTTC. Translated, it gives CASSLSAGGLYYEQYF. Together with reference TRBV5-4 and TRBJ2-7, the CDR3 gives the full variable domain: ETGVTQSPTHLIKTRGQQVTLRCSSQSGHNTVSWYQQALGQGPQFIFQYYREEENGRGNFPPRFSGLQFPNYSSELNVNALELDDSALYLCASSLSAGGLYYEQYFGPGTRLTVT.

The chain is built from TRBV27 and TRBJ2-1; 8 bases line up with TRBD2. The ends lost 5 bases at V and 4 bases at J; junction bases unmatched: 10. The germline gives CDR1 MNHEY, CDR2 SMNVEV (reference sequence). The CDR3 extends over 16 amino acids. The CDR3 DNA sequence: TGTGCCAGCAGTATTAGTAGCGGGGAACCTTACAATGAGCAGTTCTTC. Protein: CASSISSGEPYNEQFF.

The chain joins TRBV7-9 to TRBJ2-2; D gene uncertain. This CDR3 is 14 amino acids long. The V and J ends lost 2 bases and 5 bases respectively, with 9 bases between them. Germline V gives CDR1 SEHNR, CDR2 FQNEAQ (reference sequence). The CDR3 region is CASSLQATTGELFF. The DNA of the CDR3 is TGTGCCAGCAGCTTACAGGCCACGACCGGGGAGCTGTTTTTT.